A single T cell receptor beta chain is shown here with its context. The antigen is not known. Germline CDR1 reads SGHRS; CDR2 reads YFSETQ. The CDR3 totals 16 residues. Trimming shortened V by 0 bases and J by 9 bases, and 19 bases separated the two germline ends. These data are taken from a study of shared clonotypes between healthy human individuals. Regarding the study as a whole: Generation probability values for non-shared clonotypes were lower than those for clonotypes shared by all four donors.

Running of the assay took place at deep level. It was 200 ng DNA, around 32,000 T cell genomes, that sorted-subset replicate PCRs used. The protocol was immunoSEQ multiplex PCR, while the TCRdb copy is restricted to in-frame clones and leaves out a portion. The sample lists fewer than 1.8 million clones, around 98.5% occurring once. The chain is built from TRBV5-1 and TRBJ2-1; TRBD2 is a possible D gene (5 bases). The receptor was derived from a man aged 25 to 40 in good health. The sequencing input was naive CD4+ T cells sorted from blood. Subset here: CD45RA+ positively selected. CDR3 nucleotides: TGCGCCAGCAGCTTGGGTGTCGGGATGGGGTCGGGTGAGCAGTTCTTC. This encodes CASSLGVGMGSGEQFF.